These T cell receptor beta chains were read from a single sample in a study of glioma-infiltrating T cells. TCRdb passed the multiplex PCR reads through MiXCR, listing each CDR3 protein once. Among about 93,000 distinct CDR3 sequences listed, roughly 39% were seen once. Sequencing used glioma tissue, nonneoplastic brain tissue, or PBMCs (not recorded which). The receptor set was obtained from a human donor with low-grade glioma or glioblastoma, undergoing nonglioma brain surgery, or in good health (not recorded which). Each CDR3 is given with its conserved first and last residue. Each record gives: CDR3 length, J gene, V gene, D gene, clone size, CDR3 DNA, CDR3 protein. A D gene is named only where the DNA matches it firmly. Clone size is not always given. Where it is, it says once, few, many or a class for expanded clones.

>14|TRBJ1-1|TRBV5-1|TRBD1|many
TGCGCCAGCAGCTCGGGACAGGGAGGACCTGAAGCTTTCTTT
CASSSGQGGPEAFF
>14|TRBJ2-1|TRBV28|-|many
TGTGCCAGCAGTTTCGGCATACTAAACAATGAGCAGTTCTTC
CASSFGILNNEQFF
>13|TRBJ1-5|TRBV7-6|-|many
TGTGCCAGCAGCTCCGGTGGAGATCAGCCCCAGCATTTT
CASSSGGDQPQHF
>17|TRBJ2-6|TRBV3-1|-|few
TGTGCCAGCAGCCAACAACCGGGTTCCTCTGGGGCCAACGTCCTGACTTTC
CASSQQPGSSGANVLTF
>15|TRBJ2-3|TRBV14|-|many
TGTGCCAGCAGCAGCAGGGGTTCAAGCACAGATACGCAGTATTTT
CASSSRGSSTDTQYF
>11|TRBJ2-2|TRBV28|-|-
TGTGCCATCAGTTATATCTGGGAGCTTTTTTTT
CAISYIWELFF
>15|TRBJ1-4|TRBV18|-|many
TGTGCCAGCTCACCACCCTTGGGGACTAATGAAAAACTGTTTTTT
CASSPPLGTNEKLFF
>17|TRBJ2-3|TRBV28|-|many
TGTGCCAGCAGTTTAGACGTTATGGGGGGTAACACAGATACGCAGTATTTT
CASSLDVMGGNTDTQYF
>12|TRBJ2-1|TRBV29-1|TRBD1|many
TGCAGCGGGGGACAGGGTAGCGATGAGCAGTTCTTC
CSGGQGSDEQFF
>15|TRBJ2-1|TRBV9|-|few
TGTGCCAGCAGCGCCTTAGACAGTTCCTACAATGAGCAGTTCTTC
CASSALDSSYNEQFF
>14|TRBJ1-5|TRBV2|-|many
TGTGCCAGCAGTGGTACCCTCGGAGTTCAGCCCCAGCATTTT
CASSGTLGVQPQHF
>17|TRBJ2-1|TRBV7-8|-|many
TGTGCCAGCAGCTTAGTACCAGGAGGGCCCGTCTACAATGAGCAGTTCTTC
CASSLVPGGPVYNEQFF
>14|TRBJ2-1|TRBV2|TRBD2|-
TGCGCCAGCAGTGAAGGGCCTAGCGGCAATGAGCAGTTCTTC
CASSEGPSGNEQFF
>14|TRBJ1-1|TRBV5-1|-|many
TGCGCCAGCAGCCCTCCAGGGACCTCCACTGAAGCTTTCTTT
CASSPPGTSTEAFF
>14|TRBJ2-1|TRBV12-3/TRBV12-4|-|-
TGTGCCAGCAGTTTTCACGGGGACGGGAATGAGCAGTCCTTC
CASSFHGDGNEQSF
>15|TRBJ2-1|TRBV19|-|many
TGTGCCAGTAGTATCCTTGCGGGGGCCGCGGGTGAGCAGTTCTTC
CASSILAGAAGEQFF
>16|TRBJ1-1|TRBV6-2/TRBV6-3|-|-
TGTGCCAGCAGTCTCTACAATTTCGTGGTGGCTACTGAAGCTTTCTTT
CASSLYNFVVATEAFF
>14|TRBJ1-4|TRBV18|-|few
TGTGCCAGCTCACCGGGACTGCTTAATGAAAAACTGTTTTTT
CASSPGLLNEKLFF
>16|TRBJ1-2|TRBV12-3/TRBV12-4|-|-
TGTGTCAGCAGTTTAGCGGTGACAGCCAACCACTATGACTACACCTTC
CVSSLAVTANHYDYTF
>14|TRBJ2-1|TRBV18|-|-
TGTGCCAGCTCACCACCGGACAGCGGGGATGAGCAGTTCTTC
CASSPPDSGDEQFF
>15|TRBJ2-5|TRBV9|-|-
TGTGCCAGCAGTCGAATCGGGGTTATGGGAGAGACCCAGTACTTC
CASSRIGVMGETQYF
>14|TRBJ2-2|TRBV6-1|-|-
TGTGCCAGCAGGACGGGGGAGAAGAGAGGGGAGCTGTTTTTT
CASRTGEKRGELFF
>13|TRBJ1-1|TRBV12-3/TRBV12-4|-|many
TGTGCCAGCAGTCCGGACGGAGACACTGAAGCTTTCTTT
CASSPDGDTEAFF
>16|TRBJ2-4|TRBV5-1|-|few
TGCGCCAGCAGCTTACAGGGTTTGGGGGATGCAAACATTCAGTACTTC
CASSLQGLGDANIQYF
>11|TRBJ2-1|TRBV12-3/TRBV12-4|-|-
TGTGCCAGTGTACAGGGCTATGAGCAGTTCTTC
CASVQGYEQFF
>15|TRBJ1-2|TRBV2|-|many
TGTGCCAGCAGTGATCCGGCCCTAATTGCCTATGGCTACACCTTC
CASSDPALIAYGYTF
>14|TRBJ2-1|TRBV27|-|-
TGTGCCAGCAGTCACTCAGGGATATCCTACGACCAGTTCTTC
CASSHSGISYDQFF
>13|TRBJ2-7|TRBV29-1|-|few
TGCAGCGCCGACTACGATGGGGCGGGCGAGCAGTACTTC
CSADYDGAGEQYF
>12|TRBJ2-5|TRBV19|TRBD1|many
TGTGCCAGTAGTCAGGGGGCAGAGACCCAGTACTTC
CASSQGAETQYF
>14|TRBJ2-5|TRBV28|TRBD2|many
TGTGCCAGCAGTTTAGGGGGGGGGTTAGAGACCCAGTACTTC
CASSLGGGLETQYF
>15|TRBJ2-1|TRBV2|-|once
TGTGCCAGCAGGGAGGGGGGGAGCTCCTACAATGAGCAGTTCTTC
CASREGGSSYNEQFF
>16|TRBJ2-1|TRBV2|-|-
TGTGCCAGCAGCTTAGTAGGGACATCCTCCTACAATGAGCAGTTCTTC
CASSLVGTSSYNEQFF
>11|TRBJ1-2|TRBV7-9|-|many
TGTGCCAGCAGCTTAGAGGGCTTCCACACCTTC
CASSLEGFHTF
>15|TRBJ1-6|TRBV27|-|-
TGTGCCAGCAGTTTGAAACAGCCGAGCAATCAGCCCCTCCACTTT
CASSLKQPSNQPLHF
>14|TRBJ1-2|TRBV4-1|-|many
TGCGCCAGCAGCCAAGGGGACACTTACTATGGCTACACCTTC
CASSQGDTYYGYTF